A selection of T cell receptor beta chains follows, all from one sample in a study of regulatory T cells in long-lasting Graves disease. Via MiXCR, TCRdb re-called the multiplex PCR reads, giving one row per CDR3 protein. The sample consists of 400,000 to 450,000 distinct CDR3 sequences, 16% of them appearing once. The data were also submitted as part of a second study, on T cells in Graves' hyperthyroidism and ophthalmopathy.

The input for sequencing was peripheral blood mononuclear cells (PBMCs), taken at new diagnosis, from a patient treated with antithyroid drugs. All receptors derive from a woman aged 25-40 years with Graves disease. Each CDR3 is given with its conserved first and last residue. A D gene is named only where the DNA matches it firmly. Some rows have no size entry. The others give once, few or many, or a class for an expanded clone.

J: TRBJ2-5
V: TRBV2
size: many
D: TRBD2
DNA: TGTGCCAGCAATGGCGGGAGGGCAGAGACCCAGTACTTC
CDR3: CASNGGRAETQYF

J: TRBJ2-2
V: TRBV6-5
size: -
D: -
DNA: TGTGCCAGCAGTTATAGAGTTCTCACCGGGGAGCTGTTTTTT
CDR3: CASSYRVLTGELFF

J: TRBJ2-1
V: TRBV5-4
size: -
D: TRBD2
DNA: TGTGCCAGCCACGACCCCTCTAGCGGGGGTTACAATGAGCAGTTCTTC
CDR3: CASHDPSSGGYNEQFF

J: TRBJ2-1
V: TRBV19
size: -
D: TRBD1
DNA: TGTGCCAGTAGTATACCGGGACAGGAGTCCTACAATGAGCAGTTCTTC
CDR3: CASSIPGQESYNEQFF

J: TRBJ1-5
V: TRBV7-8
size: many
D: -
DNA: TGTGCCAGCAGCTTAGGTAGGCGGAATCAGCCCCAGCATTTT
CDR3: CASSLGRRNQPQHF

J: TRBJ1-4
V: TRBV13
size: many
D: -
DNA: TGTGCCAGCAGCTTACAGGGTTATGAAAAACTGTTTTTT
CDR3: CASSLQGYEKLFF

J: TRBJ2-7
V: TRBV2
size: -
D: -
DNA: TGTGCCAGCAGTGGTGACAACGAGCAGTACTTC
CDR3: CASSGDNEQYF

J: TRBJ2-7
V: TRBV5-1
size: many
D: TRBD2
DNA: TGCGCCAGCAGCTTGGCCCCGGCTAGCGGCTCCTACGAGCAGTACTTC
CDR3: CASSLAPASGSYEQYF

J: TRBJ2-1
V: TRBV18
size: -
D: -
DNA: TGTGCCAGCAGTTCCCCCGGGACTCACTACAATGAGCAGTTCTTC
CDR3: CASSSPGTHYNEQFF

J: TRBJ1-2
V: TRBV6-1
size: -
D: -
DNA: TGTGCCACCGGACTTCCGTTTAACTATGGCTACACCTTC
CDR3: CATGLPFNYGYTF

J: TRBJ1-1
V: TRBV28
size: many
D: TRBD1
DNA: TGTGCCAGCAGTTCCGACCCAGGGGGGGACACTGAAGCTTTCTTT
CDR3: CASSSDPGGDTEAFF

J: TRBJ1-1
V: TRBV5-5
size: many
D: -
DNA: TGTGCCAGCAGCTTGGCGCCGGGGCGTACGGCTTTCTTT
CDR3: CASSLAPGRTAFF

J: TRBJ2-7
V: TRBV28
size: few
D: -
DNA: TGTGCCGGCAGTTTGCCGGGTAATAATCACTACGAGCAGTACTTC
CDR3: CAGSLPGNNHYEQYF

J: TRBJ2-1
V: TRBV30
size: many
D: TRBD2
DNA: TGTGCCTGGAGTGTAAATAGCGGGAGTTTCTACAATGAGCAGTTCTTC
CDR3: CAWSVNSGSFYNEQFF

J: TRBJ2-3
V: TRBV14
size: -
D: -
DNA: TGTGCCAGCAGCCAAGAAGGACCTAGGCGGGACCTCACAGATACGCAGTATTTT
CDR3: CASSQEGPRRDLTDTQYF

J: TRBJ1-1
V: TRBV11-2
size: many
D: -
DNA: TGTGCCAGCAGCCCCACAAGGACTGAAGCTTTCTTT
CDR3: CASSPTRTEAFF

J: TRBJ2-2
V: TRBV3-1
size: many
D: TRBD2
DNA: TGTGCCAGCAGCGGCCTAGCGGGGAACACCGGGGAGCTGTTTTTT
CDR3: CASSGLAGNTGELFF

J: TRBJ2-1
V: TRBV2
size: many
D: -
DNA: TGTGCCATCCCGGCGGGCTCCTACAATGAGCAGTTCTTC
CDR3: CAIPAGSYNEQFF

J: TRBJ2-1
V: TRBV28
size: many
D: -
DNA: TGTGCCAGCAACACATCACCGGATGAGCAGTTCTTC
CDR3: CASNTSPDEQFF

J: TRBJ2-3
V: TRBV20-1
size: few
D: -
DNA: TGCAGTGCAAAGACTGGGGCTAGCACAGATACGCAGTATTTT
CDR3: CSAKTGASTDTQYF

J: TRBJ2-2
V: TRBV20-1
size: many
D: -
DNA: TGCAGTGCTACCGGAGATAACACCGGGGAGCTGTTTTTT
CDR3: CSATGDNTGELFF

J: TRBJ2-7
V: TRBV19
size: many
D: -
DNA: TGTGCCAGTAGTACCCAGGACAGCTACGAGCAGTACTTC
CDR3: CASSTQDSYEQYF

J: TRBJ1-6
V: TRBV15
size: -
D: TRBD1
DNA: TGTGCCACCAGCACCGGGGGACAGAAAAATTCACCCCTCCACTTT
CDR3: CATSTGGQKNSPLHF

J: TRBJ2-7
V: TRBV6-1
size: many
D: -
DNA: TGTGCCAGCAGGTTCAGAGGGGAGGCCTACGAGCAGTACTTC
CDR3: CASRFRGEAYEQYF

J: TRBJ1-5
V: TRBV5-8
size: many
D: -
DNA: TGTGCCAGCAGCTTGCGGATCAATCAGCCCCAGCATTTT
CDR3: CASSLRINQPQHF

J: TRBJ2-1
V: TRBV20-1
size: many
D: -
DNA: TGCAGTGCTAGAAACAGTGGTGAGCAGTTCTTC
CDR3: CSARNSGEQFF

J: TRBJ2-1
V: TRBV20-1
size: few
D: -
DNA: TGCAGTGCTAGAGATCTTACCCTAGCGCGGGGTGAGCAGTTCTTC
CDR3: CSARDLTLARGEQFF

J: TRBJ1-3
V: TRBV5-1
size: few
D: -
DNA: TGCGCCAGCAGCTTGTATGGCCTGTCTGGAAACACCATATATTTT
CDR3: CASSLYGLSGNTIYF

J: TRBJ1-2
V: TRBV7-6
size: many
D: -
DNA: TGTGCCAGCAGCTTAGACGCTGGGGCGGGCTACACCTTC
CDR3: CASSLDAGAGYTF

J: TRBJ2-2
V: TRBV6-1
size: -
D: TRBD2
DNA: TGTGCCACCCAGCGGGAGTTCACCGGGGAGCCGTTTTTT
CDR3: CATQREFTGEPFF

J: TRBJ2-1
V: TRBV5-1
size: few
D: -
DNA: TGCGCCAGCAGCTTGGGGCAGGGCTCTTCCTACAATGAGCAGTTCTTC
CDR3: CASSLGQGSSYNEQFF

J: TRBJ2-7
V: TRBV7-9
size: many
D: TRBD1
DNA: TGTGCCAGCAGCTTAGACCCCTGGACAGGAAGGCACGAGCAGTACTTC
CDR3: CASSLDPWTGRHEQYF

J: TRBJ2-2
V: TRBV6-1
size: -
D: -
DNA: TGTGCCAGCACCACGTCCCAGGAGCTGTTTTTT
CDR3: CASTTSQELFF

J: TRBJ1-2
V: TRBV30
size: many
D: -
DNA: TGTGCCTGGAGTGTACCCGGTTACAGCTATGGCTACACCTTC
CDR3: CAWSVPGYSYGYTF

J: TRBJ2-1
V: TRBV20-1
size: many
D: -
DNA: TGCAGTGCGGGCGGGGATCTGTACTACAATGAGCAGTTCTTC
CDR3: CSAGGDLYYNEQFF

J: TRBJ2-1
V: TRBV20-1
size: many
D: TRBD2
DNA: TGCAGTGCTCCTTATATTCTTCCTCCTAGCGGGAGGCCATCCTACAATGAGCAGTTCTTC
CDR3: CSAPYILPPSGRPSYNEQFF

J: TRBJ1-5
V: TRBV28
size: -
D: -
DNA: TGTGCCAGCAGTTCCACTAGCGGGAGGGCAGCTAATCAGCCCCAGCATTTT
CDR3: CASSSTSGRAANQPQHF

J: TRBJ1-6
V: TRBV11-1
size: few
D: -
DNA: TGTGCCAGCAGCTTAGGCCAGCTGGGGGATTCACCCCTCCACTTT
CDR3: CASSLGQLGDSPLHF

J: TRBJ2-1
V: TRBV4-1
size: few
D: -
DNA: TGCGCCAGCAGCCCTCTCCGGGCGGGCTTCGACAATGAGCAGTTCTTC
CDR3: CASSPLRAGFDNEQFF

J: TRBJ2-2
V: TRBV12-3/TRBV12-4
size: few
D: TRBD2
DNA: TGTGCCAGCAGAGCTAGCGGGAAGGCAGGCGGGGAGCTGTTTTTT
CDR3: CASRASGKAGGELFF

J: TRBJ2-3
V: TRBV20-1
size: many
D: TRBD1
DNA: TGCAGTGCTAGGGAGGACAGGGCCGGGTTTGCAGATACGCAGTATTTT
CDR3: CSAREDRAGFADTQYF

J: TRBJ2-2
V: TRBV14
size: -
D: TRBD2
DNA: TGTGCCAGCAGCTCCCGACTAGCGGGAGTAAAAACCGGGGAGCTGTTTTTT
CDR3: CASSSRLAGVKTGELFF

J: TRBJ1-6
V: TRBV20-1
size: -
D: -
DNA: TGCAGTGCTAGCGCCATCGGGAGTGTAACATATAATTCACCCCTCCACTTT
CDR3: CSASAIGSVTYNSPLHF

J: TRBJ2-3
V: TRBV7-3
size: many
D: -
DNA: TGTGCCAGCAGCTTAAAAGGGGCAGATACGCAGTATTTT
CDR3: CASSLKGADTQYF

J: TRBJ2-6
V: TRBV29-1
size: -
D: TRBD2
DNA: TGCAGCGTTGGACTAGCGGCTACCTCTGGGGCCAACGTCCTGACTTTC
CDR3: CSVGLAATSGANVLTF